This T cell receptor (beta chain) was observed in a study of CD8 T cells in ankylosing spondylitis. Study findings and constraints: The authors reported significant enrichment of disease-linked clones in matched ankylosing spondylitis synovial fluid. Certain motif variants had earlier appeared in reactive arthritis synovial fluid and blood. Typical of ankylosing spondylitis blood, it appeared, was a TCR beta motif of roughly eight highly homologous variants.

This clonotype was seen only a few times. The antigen is not known. Preparation of TCR beta libraries was done by quantitative 5'-RACE with molecular barcodes. TCRdb re-analysed the 5' RACE reads in MiXCR, keeping a single row per CDR3 protein. This table holds 250,000 to 300,000 distinct CDR3 sequences, approximately 20% found once. Specimen: blood, either unsorted or a sorted T cell fraction (not recorded which). This TCR derives from a male donor with ankylosing spondylitis or in good health (not recorded which).

CDR3 DNA: TGCAGTGCCCCCACGACAGGGAGTGGCTACACCTTC. This encodes CSAPTTGSGYTF. This chain joins TRBV20-1 and TRBJ1-2; 7 positions match TRBD1. From germline, CDR1 is DFQATT and CDR2 SNEGSKA (reference sequence). V was pared by 6 bases and J by 7 bases, with 8 bases of the junction left unmatched. This CDR3 is 12 amino acids long.